Here is one T cell receptor beta chain with its context. Its antigen is currently unknown. The data stem from a study of shared clonotypes between healthy human individuals. Study summary: A couple of women and a few men aged 18 to 49 served as donors. The study used three CD4 naive, three CD4 memory, two CD8 naive and one CD8 memory plate per donor.

Generated by immunoSEQ multiplex PCR, the TCRdb table keeps only in-frame clones and is missing some. The sample has about 980,000 clones, less than 85% seen once. The germline V gene encodes CDR1 SGHAT and CDR2 FQNNGV. J gave up 4 bases and V 1 base, and 6 bases lay outside the gene matches. The CDR3 contains 17 residues. General study findings and limits: Tissue TCR repertoires likely differ from these blood-only repertoires.

The receptor was derived from a man aged 18 to 30 in good health. The gene calls are TRBV11-2 and TRBJ2-1, with TRBD2 matching 11 bases. Sequencing input: memory CD4+ T cells sorted from blood. Documented subset: CD45RA-negative fraction. The CDR3 loop reads CASSLANLAGGYNEQFF. The DNA for the CDR3 is TGTGCCAGCAGCTTAGCCAATCTAGCGGGAGGTTACAATGAGCAGTTCTTC.